This T cell receptor beta chain was observed in a study of blood T cells in healthy people across ages. The use of a sample-barcoded 5' primer and a J-beta primer mix characterized a second PCR of 7 to 11 cycles. Using its own MiXCR run on the 5' RACE reads, TCRdb lists one record per CDR3 protein. This table holds more than 1,000,000 distinct CDR3 sequences, about 23% found once. This clonotype was seen only a few times. The CDR3 runs to 14 residues. The trim removed 7 bases at V and 6 bases at J, leaving 6 bases unmatched. CDR1 SGDLS and CDR2 YYNGEE come from the germline V gene. This same sample was also part of a study on T cells of mothers and their children.

The sequenced sample was blood. The chain combines TRBV9 with TRBJ2-1; TRBD1 matches 11 bases. This sequence was found in a girl aged 2 to 10 in good health. The CDR3 DNA is TGTGCCAGCTCCGGGACAGGGGGTGTCAATGAGCAGTTCTTC. It translates to CASSGTGGVNEQFF. Full variable domain (outside the CDR3, taken from reference TRBV9 and TRBJ2-1): DSGVTQTPKHLITATGQRVTLRCSPRSGDLSVYWYQQSLDQGLQFLIQYYNGEERAKGNILERFSAQQFPDLHSELNLSSLELGDSALYFCASSGTGGVNEQFFGPGTRLTVL.